Described below is a single TCR beta chain sequence and its context. Germline V gene data show CDR1 as SNHLY and CDR2 as FYNNEI. The CDR3 is 13 residues long. Between the trimmed V and J ends, which lost 6 bases and 4 bases, there was a span of 13 bases. This sample is part of a study of blood T cell repertoires in COVID-19. Study-wide context: Nucleic acid was either cDNA or gDNA, and it came from T cells, B-cell-depleted T cells, or PBMCs.

Enrolled through a virtual design, the participants were between 18 and 89 years of age and came from around 25 US areas. The recovered donors of Cohort 3 showed two negative PCRs, clearance, or symptom resolution. In the authors' methods: Researchers report that nucleated cell counts were estimated from reference gene primer amplification. Profiling relied on immunoSEQ multiplex PCR, and the TCRdb table lists in-frame clones only, not all of them. The D gene and trimming were derived from the DNA, and the V and J assignments and clone size from that table. Seen here are around 300,000 clones, around 90% observed once, and the top ten hold over 6%.

V gene TRBV2 combines with J gene TRBJ2-7, with D possibly matching TRBD2 (5 bases). The sequenced sample was PBMCs or T cells enriched from blood (not recorded which). The receptor was isolated from a woman aged 40 to 55 who had recovered from COVID-19. For the CDR3, the DNA is TGTGCCAGCAGCCGCACGACGGGGTACGAGCAGTACTTC. Its translation is CASSRTTGYEQYF.